A single sample gave rise to the 14 T cell receptor beta chains below, sequenced in a study of blood T cell repertoires in COVID-19. Assay: immunoSEQ multiplex PCR; the TCRdb copy retains only in-frame clones and omits some. The table shows 100,000 to 150,000 clones, with approximately 85% occurring only once. The sample was peripheral blood. The source is a man younger than 45 with COVID-19, enrolled during active disease.

This clone was picked up a small number of times. The chain combines TRBV11-1 with TRBJ1-2; D is unresolved. Germline CDR1 reads SGHAT; CDR2 reads FQDESV (reference sequence). Trimming cost V 5 bases and J 6 bases, with 10 bases left between them. CDR3 length: 12 residues. Here the CDR3 reads CASSQDLHGYTF. CDR3 bases: TGTGCCAGCAGCCAGGATCTCCATGGCTACACCTTC.

This chain links TRBV7-9 with TRBJ1-3, with D possibly matching TRBD1 (6 bases). V gave up 6 bases and J gave up 3 bases, with 18 bases separating them. CDR1 SEHNR and CDR2 FQNEAQ come from the germline V gene (reference sequence). The CDR3 length is 16 residues. This chain's CDR3 is CASRGTGRNFGNTIYF. The CDR3 DNA reads as TGTGCCAGCAGGGGAACAGGGAGAAATTTTGGAAACACCATATATTTT.

The chain joins TRBV19 to TRBJ2-1; TRBD2 aligns across 9 bases. The CDR3 sequence is 15 residues long. The junction had 12 bases not matched to a gene; V was cut back by 7 bases and J by 8 bases. Germline CDR1 is LNHDA and CDR2 is SQIVND (reference sequence). This chain's CDR3 is CASNPASGIEYEQFF. The DNA for the CDR3 is TGTGCCAGTAACCCGGCTAGCGGGATAGAGTATGAGCAGTTCTTC.

In its sample, this clone was seen once. CDR3 sequence reads: CASIPRAGGNIQYF. CDR3 in DNA: TGTGCCAGCATCCCTCGGGCGGGAGGAAACATTCAGTACTTC. The chain couples TRBV6-5 to TRBJ2-4; 8 positions match TRBD2. Trimming at V came to 7 bases and at J to 6 bases, leaving 8 bases not matched to a gene. The germline CDR1 and CDR2 sequences are MNHEY and SVGAGI. The CDR3 contains 14 residues.

This chain connects TRBV29-1 to TRBJ2-2, with D perhaps matching TRBD2 (6 bases). Germline CDR1 SQVTM, CDR2 ANQGSEA. The CDR3 is made up of 16 amino acids. Trimming cost V 8 bases and J 1 base, with 20 bases left between them. This CDR3 is CSFSRVGSGNTGELFF. Written as DNA, the CDR3 is TGCAGCTTCTCCCGGGTGGGTAGCGGGAACACCGGGGAGCTGTTTTTT.

The chain recombines TRBV15 with TRBJ2-6; 8 bases are shared with TRBD1. This CDR3 is 16 amino acids long. Germline V gene data show CDR1 as LNHNV and CDR2 as YYDKDF (reference sequence). After removal of 4 bases from V and 0 bases from J, the junction contained 2 bases not matched to a gene. The CDR3 reads CATSTGQGSGANVLTF. The CDR3 region has the DNA TGTGCCACCAGCACCGGACAGGGCTCTGGGGCCAACGTCCTGACTTTC. Drawing the rest from reference TRBV15 and TRBJ2-6, the complete variable domain is DAMVIQNPRYQVTQFGKPVTLSCSQTLNHNVMYWYQQKSSQAPKLLFHYYDKDFNNEADTPDNFQSRRPNTSFCFLDIRSPGLGDTAMYLCATSTGQGSGANVLTFGAGSRLTVL.

This chain uses TRBV19 with TRBJ1-4; D is possibly TRBD1 (6 bases). Per germline, CDR1 LNHDA and CDR2 SQIVND (reference sequence). Between the trimmed V and J ends, which lost 6 bases and 4 bases, there was a span of 15 bases. This CDR3 spans 15 amino acids. The CDR3 loop reads CASSLHRDGNEKLFF. In DNA form, the CDR3 reads TGTGCCAGTAGCCTCCACAGGGATGGTAATGAAAAACTGTTTTTT.

The CDR3 bases are TGTGCCAGCTCGGGGACAGGTCACATTCAGTACTTC. Its protein product is CASSGTGHIQYF. This chain links TRBV6-5 with TRBJ2-4, with TRBD1 identical over 8 bases. Germline trimming cut 8 bases from V and 8 bases from J; bases unmatched to any gene: 5. The CDR3 runs to 12 residues. Germline assignment: CDR1 MNHEY and CDR2 SVGAGI.

The chain recombines TRBV28 with TRBJ2-3, with D maybe TRBD1 (5 bases). The V gene lost 8 bases and the J gene lost 2 bases, with 17 bases spanning the gap. This CDR3 is built from 15 residues. CDR1 MDHEN and CDR2 SYDVKM come from the germline V gene. In nucleotides, the CDR3 is TGTGCCAGCTCCCCGACAGCGATTTACACAGATACGCAGTATTTT. Amino acids: CASSPTAIYTDTQYF.

The V call is TRBV10-3, the J call TRBJ2-2; tentatively, D is TRBD2 (5 bases). The CDR3 runs 13 residues. V was clipped by 8 bases and J by 4 bases, with 11 bases between them. Per germline, CDR1 ENHRY and CDR2 SYGVKD. The CDR3 here is CAIPGKATGELFF. The CDR3 DNA sequence: TGTGCCATCCCGGGAAAGGCCACCGGGGAGCTGTTTTTT.

On this clone itself: This specimen includes other DNA sequences encoding the same CDR3. This chain joins TRBV19 and TRBJ1-5; possibly TRBD1 for D (5 bases). The ends were cut back, 3 bases at V and 1 base at J, with 7 bases in the middle. The germline CDR1 and CDR2 sequences are LNHDA and SQIVND (reference sequence). This CDR3 contains 14 residues. The DNA for the CDR3 is TGTGCCAGTAGTATCGGGGGGAGCAATCAGCCCCAGCATTTT. Translation: CASSIGGSNQPQHF. The entire variable domain, with the rest obtained from reference TRBV19 and TRBJ1-5, is as follows: DGGITQSPKYLFRKEGQNVTLSCEQNLNHDAMYWYRQDPGQGLRLIYYSQIVNDFQKGDIAEGYSVSREKKESFPLTVTSAQKNPTAFYLCASSIGGSNQPQHFGDGTRLSIL.

The chain is built from TRBV4-2 and TRBJ2-7, with 7 bases fitting TRBD2. The CDR3 length is 13 residues. Losses at the gene ends were 6 bases for V and 6 bases for J; bases not matched to a gene: 8. The germline CDR1 and CDR2 sequences are LGHNA and YNFKEQ. CDR3 bases: TGTGCCAGCAGGCCTGCCACTAGCGCCGAGCAGTACTTC. Encoded protein: CASRPATSAEQYF.

V usage is TRBV6-2 or TRBV6-3 and J usage is TRBJ2-1; the match to TRBD2 covers 7 bases. V dropped 5 bases and J dropped 8; count of bases not matched to a gene: 6. The length of the CDR3 is 13 residues. Germline CDR1 is MNHEY and CDR2 is SVGEGT. The CDR3 protein is CASSRDYSYEQFF. The CDR3 DNA reads as TGTGCCAGCAGTCGGGACTATTCCTATGAGCAGTTCTTC.

V usage is TRBV28 and J usage is TRBJ1-4; 10 bases map to TRBD1. The junction had 12 bases not matched to a gene; V was cut back by 7 bases and J by 7 bases. This CDR3 is built from 16 residues. Germline V CDR1 and CDR2: MDHEN, SYDVKM. The CDR3 spells CASTTQGTGAGEKLFF. The CDR3 bases are TGTGCCAGCACCACCCAAGGGACAGGGGCTGGTGAAAAACTGTTTTTT.